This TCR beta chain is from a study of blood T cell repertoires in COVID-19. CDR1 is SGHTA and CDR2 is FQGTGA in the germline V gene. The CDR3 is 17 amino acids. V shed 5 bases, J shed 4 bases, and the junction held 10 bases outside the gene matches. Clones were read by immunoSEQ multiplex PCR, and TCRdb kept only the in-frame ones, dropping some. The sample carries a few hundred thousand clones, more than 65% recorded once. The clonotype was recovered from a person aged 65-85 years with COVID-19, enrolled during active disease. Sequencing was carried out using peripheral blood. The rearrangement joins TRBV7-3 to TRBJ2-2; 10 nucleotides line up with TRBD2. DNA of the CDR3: TGTGCCAGCAGCCCCGAAGGAGCGGGGGGGACCACCGGGGAGCTGTTTTTT. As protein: CASSPEGAGGTTGELFF.